Following are 19 T cell receptor beta chains from one sample sequenced in a study of T cell responses to AZD1222 COVID-19 vaccine. Using immunoSEQ multiplex PCR, the repertoire was profiled, and TCRdb retains in-frame clones only, with some absent. The table has about 100,000 clones, 75% to 90% seen once. Here the sequenced sample was peripheral blood, taken on day 0 of AZD1222 vaccination. These receptors were taken from an adult in good health.

This chain links TRBV27 with TRBJ1-2; TRBD1 agrees at 10 bases. V lost 2 bases and J lost 8; bases outside the gene matches: 2. This CDR3 is built from 13 residues. CDR1 and CDR2 from the germline V gene are MNHEY and SMNVEV (reference sequence). The CDR3 loop is CASSLGTGVGYTF. The CDR3 DNA sequence: TGTGCCAGCAGTTTAGGGACAGGGGTCGGCTACACCTTC.

This chain connects TRBV2 to TRBJ1-1; a weak D match, TRBD1 (6 bases). This CDR3 is 14 amino acids long. V was cut by 10 bases and J by 0 bases, with 15 bases left in between. Germline loops: CDR1 SNHLY, CDR2 FYNNEI. CDR3 nucleotide sequence: TGTGCCACACTTTTCGACAGGCTGAACACTGAAGCTTTCTTT. It yields the protein CATLFDRLNTEAFF.

J is TRBJ1-1 and V is TRBV27; no reliable D call. The CDR3 length is 13 residues. CDR1 and CDR2 from the germline V gene are MNHEY and SMNVEV (reference sequence). V lost 4 bases and J 3 bases, leaving 9 bases between the germline ends. The CDR3 reads CASSSRPHTEAFF. In DNA form, the CDR3 reads TGTGCCAGCAGTTCACGACCCCACACTGAAGCTTTCTTT.

V and J are TRBV28 and TRBJ1-2, with 11 bases matching TRBD1. This CDR3 is 14 amino acids long. V gave up 5 bases and J gave up 3 bases; unmatched junction bases: 2. The germline CDR1 and CDR2 sequences are MDHEN and SYDVKM. CDR3 sequence: CASSGTGGYYGYTF. The CDR3, as DNA: TGTGCCAGCAGTGGGACAGGGGGATACTATGGCTACACCTTC.

The count of this clone is one. J is TRBJ1-2 and V is TRBV7-8; possibly TRBD1 for D (5 bases). Germline loops: CDR1 SGHVS, CDR2 FQNEAQ. V lost 4 bases and J 3 bases, leaving 9 bases between the germline ends. The CDR3 has 13 residues. This CDR3 reads CASSSEQDYGYTF. CDR3 DNA: TGTGCCAGCAGCTCAGAACAGGACTATGGCTACACCTTC.

This sequence joins TRBV7-2 and TRBJ1-6; maybe TRBD1 (5 bases). The CDR3 consists of 14 residues. CDR1 and CDR2 from the germline V gene are SGHTA and FQGNSA. Trimming removed 7 bases at V and 7 bases at J, with 14 bases between. In DNA form, the CDR3 reads TGTGCCAGCAATCCACAGGAGCTAAATTCACCCCTCCACTTT. Its translation is CASNPQELNSPLHF.

V usage is TRBV18 and J usage is TRBJ2-6, with a possible D match to TRBD1 (5 bases). There are 15 residues in the CDR3. Per germline, CDR1 KGHSH and CDR2 LQKENI. V was clipped by 3 bases and J by 0 bases, with 6 bases between them. The CDR3 protein is CASSPDNSGANVLTF. The CDR3 bases are TGTGCCAGCTCACCGGACAACTCTGGGGCCAACGTCCTGACTTTC.

The chain couples TRBV5-4 to TRBJ1-1; 10 bases agree with TRBD1. Trimming at V came to 4 bases and at J to 5 bases, leaving 8 bases not matched to a gene. CDR1 SGHNT and CDR2 YYREEE come from the germline V gene (reference sequence). The CDR3 totals 15 residues. The CDR3 region is CASSVGTGVFTEAFF. The DNA for the CDR3 is TGTGCCAGCAGCGTAGGGACAGGGGTTTTTACTGAAGCTTTCTTT.

This clone was observed a few times. The rearrangement joins TRBV27 to TRBJ1-1; D remains unclear. V was cut by 2 bases and J by 0 bases, with 7 bases left in between. CDR1 MNHEY and CDR2 SMNVEV come from the germline V gene (reference sequence). This CDR3 has 14 amino acids. The chain's CDR3 is CASSLTGLNTEAFF. The CDR3 DNA follows: TGTGCCAGCAGTTTAACCGGGTTGAACACTGAAGCTTTCTTT.

This clone appeared a single time. The chain joins TRBV28 to TRBJ1-1, with D perhaps matching TRBD1 (5 bases). The germline gives CDR1 MDHEN, CDR2 SYDVKM. The CDR3 length is 14 residues. Trimming stripped 4 bases from V and 4 bases from J, with 13 bases between. CDR3 nucleotides: TGTGCCAGCAGTTATCCCAGGGATACCACTGAAGCTTTCTTT. It yields the protein CASSYPRDTTEAFF.

V and J are TRBV19 and TRBJ2-7; 11 nucleotides line up with TRBD1. The trim removed 8 bases at V and 6 bases at J, leaving 9 bases unmatched. This CDR3 comprises 14 residues. Looked up from germline, CDR1 is LNHDA and CDR2 is SQIVND (reference sequence). The CDR3 loop is CASSRRDRGSEQYF. The DNA for the CDR3 is TGTGCCAGTTCGAGGCGGGACAGGGGGAGCGAGCAGTACTTC. Based on the CDR3 plus reference TRBV19 and TRBJ2-7, the full variable domain is DGGITQSPKYLFRKEGQNVTLSCEQNLNHDAMYWYRQDPGQGLRLIYYSQIVNDFQKGDIAEGYSVSREKKESFPLTVTSAQKNPTAFYLCASSRRDRGSEQYFGPGTRLTVT.

The rearrangement links TRBV12-5 to TRBJ1-1; 11 bases are shared with TRBD1. CDR1 is LGHNT and CDR2 is FRNRAP in the germline V gene. This CDR3 comprises 22 residues. V lost 1 base, J lost 5 bases, and 24 bases stayed unmatched. The CDR3: CASGLGHLLRDRGSRVRTEAFF. The CDR3 DNA is TGTGCTAGTGGTTTGGGACACCTTCTCCGGGACAGGGGGTCGCGGGTGAGGACTGAAGCTTTCTTT.

The chain employs TRBV10-3 and TRBJ1-2; 7 bases agree with TRBD1. Germline V lookup: CDR1 ENHRY, CDR2 SYGVKD. CDR3 length equals 13 residues. The trim removed 7 bases at V and 8 bases at J, leaving 10 bases unmatched. CDR3 in DNA: TGTGCCATCACAGGGGGGAGCATGTCGGGCTACACCTTC. Its protein product is CAITGGSMSGYTF.

This sequence joins TRBV19 and TRBJ2-7; a weak D match, TRBD2 (6 bases). Germline values: CDR1 LNHDA, CDR2 SQIVND (reference sequence). Trimming removed 6 bases at V and 0 bases at J, with 15 bases between. The CDR3 runs 15 residues. CDR3 DNA: TGTGCCAGTAGACCCAGCGGGTCGAGCTCCTACGAGCAGTACTTC. This translates into CASRPSGSSSYEQYF. Looking up the rest from reference TRBV19 and TRBJ2-7 gives the full variable domain: DGGITQSPKYLFRKEGQNVTLSCEQNLNHDAMYWYRQDPGQGLRLIYYSQIVNDFQKGDIAEGYSVSREKKESFPLTVTSAQKNPTAFYLCASRPSGSSSYEQYFGPGTRLTVT.

CDR3 nucleotides: TGTGCCAGCAGTGAGGGGCCGGGGGGGAACACTGAAGCTTTCTTT. Translated, it gives CASSEGPGGNTEAFF. The chain employs TRBV28 and TRBJ1-1; D may be TRBD1 (5 bases). This CDR3 has 15 residues. CDR1 and CDR2 from the germline V gene are MDHEN and SYDVKM. Trimming stripped 5 bases from V and 1 base from J, with 14 bases between. The variable domain in full, completed from reference TRBV28 and TRBJ1-1, reads DVKVTQSSRYLVKRTGEKVFLECVQDMDHENMFWYRQDPGLGLRLIYFSYDVKMKEKGDIPEGYSVSREKKERFSLILESASTNQTSMYLCASSEGPGGNTEAFFGQGTRLTVV.

This chain uses TRBV19 with TRBJ2-1; 13 bases match TRBD2. There are 16 residues in the CDR3. Germline values: CDR1 LNHDA, CDR2 SQIVND (reference sequence). The V and J ends lost 3 bases and 8 bases, in that order; junction bases with no gene match: 7. Here the CDR3 reads CASSIGRTSGSDEQFF. The CDR3 DNA sequence: TGTGCCAGTAGTATCGGTCGGACTAGCGGGAGCGATGAGCAGTTCTTC.

This chain joins TRBV29-1 and TRBJ2-7; 9 bases fit TRBD2. Germline V gives CDR1 SQVTM, CDR2 ANQGSEA. The V gene end was trimmed by 0 bases and the J gene end by 3 bases; junction bases not matched to a gene: 9. This CDR3 comprises 16 residues. The CDR3 DNA sequence: TGCAGCGTTGAAGAGGCGGGGGGGGCCCCTCTCTACGAGCAGTACTTC. Protein: CSVEEAGGAPLYEQYF.

The CDR3 bases are TGTGCCAGCAGCCAGCCTAATTCACCCCTCCACTTT. Amino acid sequence: CASSQPNSPLHF. The V and J genes are TRBV3-1 (or the pseudogene TRBV3-2) and TRBJ1-6, with D uncertain. CDR1 is LGHDT and CDR2 is YNNKEL in the germline V gene (reference sequence). This CDR3 has 12 residues. With 3 bases removed from V and 6 bases from J, the gap between germline ends came to 3 bases.

This chain joins TRBV18 and TRBJ2-5; D is unclear. Germline CDR1 is KGHSH and CDR2 is LQKENI. V shed 6 bases and J shed 2 bases, with 10 bases lying between them. The CDR3 consists of 13 residues. The CDR3 sequence: CASSSANQETQYF. The CDR3 bases are TGTGCCAGCTCCTCGGCGAATCAAGAGACCCAGTACTTC.